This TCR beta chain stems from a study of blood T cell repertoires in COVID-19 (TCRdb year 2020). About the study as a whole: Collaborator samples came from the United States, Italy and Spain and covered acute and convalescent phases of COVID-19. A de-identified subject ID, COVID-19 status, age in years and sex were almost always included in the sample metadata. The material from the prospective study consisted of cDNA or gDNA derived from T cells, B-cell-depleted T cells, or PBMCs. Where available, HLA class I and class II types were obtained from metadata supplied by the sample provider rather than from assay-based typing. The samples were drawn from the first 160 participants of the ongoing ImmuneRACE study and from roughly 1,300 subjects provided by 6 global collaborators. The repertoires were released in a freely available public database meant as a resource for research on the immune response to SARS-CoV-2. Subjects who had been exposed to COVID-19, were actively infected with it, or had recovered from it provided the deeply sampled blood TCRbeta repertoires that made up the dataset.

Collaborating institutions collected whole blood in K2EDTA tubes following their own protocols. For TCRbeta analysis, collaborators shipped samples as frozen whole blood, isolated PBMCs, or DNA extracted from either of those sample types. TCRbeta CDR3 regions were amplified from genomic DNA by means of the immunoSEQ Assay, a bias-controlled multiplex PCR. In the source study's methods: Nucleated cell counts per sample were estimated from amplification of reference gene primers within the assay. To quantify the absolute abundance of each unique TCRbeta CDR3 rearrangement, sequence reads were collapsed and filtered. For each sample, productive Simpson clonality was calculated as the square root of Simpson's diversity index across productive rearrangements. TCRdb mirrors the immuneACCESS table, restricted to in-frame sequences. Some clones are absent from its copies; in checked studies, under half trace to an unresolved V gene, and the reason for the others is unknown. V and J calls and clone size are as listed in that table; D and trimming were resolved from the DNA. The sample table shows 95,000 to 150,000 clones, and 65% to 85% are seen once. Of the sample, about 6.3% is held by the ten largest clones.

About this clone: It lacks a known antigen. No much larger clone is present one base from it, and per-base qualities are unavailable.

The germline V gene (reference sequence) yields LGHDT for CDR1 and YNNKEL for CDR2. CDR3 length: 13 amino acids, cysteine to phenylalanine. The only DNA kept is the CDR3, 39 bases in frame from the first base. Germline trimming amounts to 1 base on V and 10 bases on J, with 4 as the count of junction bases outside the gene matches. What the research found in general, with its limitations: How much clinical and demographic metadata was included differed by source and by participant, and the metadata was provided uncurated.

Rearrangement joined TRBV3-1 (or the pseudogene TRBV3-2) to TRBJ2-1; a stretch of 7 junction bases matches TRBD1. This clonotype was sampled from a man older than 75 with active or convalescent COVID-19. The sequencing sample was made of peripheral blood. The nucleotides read TGTGCCAGCAGCCAAGGGCGGACAGGAGAGCAGTTCTTC. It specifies CASSQGRTGEQFF.